The sequence of this T cell receptor (beta chain) was determined in a study of blood T cell repertoires in COVID-19. Turning to the study itself: Acute and convalescent COVID-19 samples came from the United States, Italy and Spain. Sources were T cells, B-cell-depleted T cells, or PBMCs; the material itself was cDNA or gDNA.

Study processing details: Amplification from reference gene primers served as the basis for estimated nucleated cell counts. Only in-frame clones appear in the TCRdb table, and some are missing; sequencing was by immunoSEQ multiplex PCR. D and trimming were read from the DNA, whereas the V and J calls and clone size are those reported in that table. The table shows approximately 140,000 clones, with approximately 86% occurring only once. With 1 base removed from V and 1 base from J, the gap between germline ends came to 10 bases. The CDR3 sequence is 15 residues long. Per germline, CDR1 SGHDN and CDR2 FVKESK.

Sequencing was carried out using peripheral blood. This chain joins TRBV14 and TRBJ1-1; a weak D match, TRBD1 (5 bases). This sequence was found in a woman between 55 and 75 years old with acute or convalescent COVID-19. In DNA, the CDR3 is TGTGCCAGCAGCCAAGTGGGGGGGTCGAACACTGAAGCTTTCTTT. This gives the protein CASSQVGGSNTEAFF.